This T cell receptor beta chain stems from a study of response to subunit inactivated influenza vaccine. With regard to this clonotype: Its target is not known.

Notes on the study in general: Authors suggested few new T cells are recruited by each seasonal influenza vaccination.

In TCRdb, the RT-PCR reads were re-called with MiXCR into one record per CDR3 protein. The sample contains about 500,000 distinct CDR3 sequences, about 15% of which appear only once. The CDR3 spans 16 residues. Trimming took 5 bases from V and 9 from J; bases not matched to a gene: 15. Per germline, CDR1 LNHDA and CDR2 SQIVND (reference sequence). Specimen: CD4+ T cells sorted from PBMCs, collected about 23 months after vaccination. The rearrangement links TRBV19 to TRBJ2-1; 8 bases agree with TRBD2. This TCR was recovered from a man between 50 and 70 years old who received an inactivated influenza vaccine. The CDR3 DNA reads TGTGCCAGTAGTGACCCCGGAGGACGGGGGGGCATTGAGCAGTTCTTC. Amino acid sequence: CASSDPGGRGGIEQFF.